This is a list of T cell receptor beta chains from one sample in a study of T cell responses to AZD1222 COVID-19 vaccine. Sequenced by immunoSEQ multiplex PCR; TCRdb stores in-frame clones only, minus some. Among about 100,000 clones listed, 86% were seen once. The sequencing here drew on peripheral blood, taken on day 0 of AZD1222 vaccination. These receptors came from an adult in good health. Each CDR3 is given with its conserved first and last residue. Each record gives: J gene, V gene, D gene, clone size, CDR3 protein, CDR3 DNA. D genes are given only for firm matches. Size values are once, few and many counts, or a class for expanded clones, and some rows have none.

>TRBJ1-5|TRBV19|.|.
CASSTGVRVSNQPQHF
TGTGCCAGTAGTACCGGCGTGAGGGTAAGCAATCAGCCCCAGCATTTT
>TRBJ1-3|TRBV28|.|.
CASIRPGWGNTIYF
TGTGCCAGCATCCGCCCAGGGTGGGGAAACACCATATATTTT
>TRBJ2-4|TRBV10-3|.|.
CAISDSGLAKNIQYF
TGTGCCATCAGTGACTCGGGACTAGCCAAAAACATTCAGTACTTC
>TRBJ1-6|TRBV5-4|TRBD1|.
CASTGTGYNSPLHF
TGTGCCAGCACCGGGACAGGGTATAATTCACCCCTCCACTTT
>TRBJ1-1|TRBV7-8|.|.
CASSLPPGMNTEAFF
TGTGCCAGCAGCTTACCCCCAGGGATGAACACTGAAGCTTTCTTT
>TRBJ2-7|TRBV6-5|.|once
CASTHPTGYEQYF
TGTGCCAGCACCCACCCGACAGGCTACGAGCAGTACTTC
>TRBJ2-7|TRBV7-2|TRBD2|.
CASSPGLAGGYEQYF
TGTGCCAGCAGCCCCGGACTAGCGGGGGGATACGAGCAGTACTTC
>TRBJ1-1|TRBV7-9|.|.
CASSPWWIEAFF
TGTGCCAGCAGCCCCTGGTGGATTGAAGCTTTCTTT
>TRBJ2-7|TRBV11-1|TRBD1|.
CASSLEGGLEQYF
TGTGCCAGCAGCTTAGAAGGGGGCCTAGAGCAGTACTTC
>TRBJ2-7|TRBV6-4|.|.
CASSDRVGYEQYF
TGTGCCAGCAGTGACAGGGTTGGGTACGAGCAGTACTTC
>TRBJ2-7|TRBV2|.|.
CASTGHEQYF
TGTGCCAGCACCGGACACGAGCAGTACTTC
>TRBJ2-2|TRBV18|TRBD1|.
CASSPGQGGGWELFF
TGTGCCAGCTCACCCGGACAGGGTGGAGGCTGGGAGCTGTTTTTT
>TRBJ1-1|TRBV5-6|.|.
CASSSAANTEAFF
TGTGCCAGCAGCTCAGCAGCGAACACTGAAGCTTTCTTT
>TRBJ1-6|TRBV7-2|.|.
CASSFSMGGLGNSPLHF
TGTGCCAGCAGCTTCTCGATGGGGGGGCTCGGAAATTCACCCCTCCACTTT
>TRBJ2-5|TRBV3-1/TRBV3-2|TRBD1|.
CAIPRQGKETQYF
TGTGCCATCCCCCGACAGGGAAAAGAGACCCAGTACTTC
>TRBJ2-3|TRBV14|.|.
CASRSSTDTQYF
TGTGCCAGCAGGTCTAGCACAGATACGCAGTATTTT
>TRBJ1-5|TRBV30|.|once
CAWSSGDQPQHF
TGTGCCTGGAGTTCTGGGGACCAGCCCCAGCATTTT
>TRBJ2-7|TRBV11-1|TRBD2|.
CASTPRAGGTYEQYF
TGTGCCAGCACCCCTAGAGCGGGGGGGACCTACGAGCAGTACTTC
>TRBJ1-6|TRBV27|TRBD1|.
CASSLSTGTGKSPLHF
TGTGCCAGCAGTTTATCCACCGGGACAGGGAAATCACCCCTCCACTTT
>TRBJ2-1|TRBV6-5|.|.
CASSRRENEQFF
TGTGCCAGCAGTAGACGGGAGAATGAGCAGTTCTTC
>TRBJ2-2|TRBV9|.|.
CASSVVHVAGELFF
TGTGCCAGCAGCGTAGTGCATGTCGCCGGGGAGCTGTTTTTT
>TRBJ2-3|TRBV9|.|.
CASSVARADTQYF
TGTGCCAGCAGCGTAGCTCGAGCAGATACGCAGTATTTT
>TRBJ2-3|TRBV11-1|.|.
CASSGPRLGPTDTQYF
TGTGCCAGCAGCGGGCCTCGGCTAGGGCCCACAGATACGCAGTATTTT
>TRBJ1-1|TRBV10-3|.|.
CAISVGRNHEAFF
TGTGCCATCAGTGTTGGCAGAAACCATGAAGCTTTCTTT
>TRBJ2-7|TRBV6-6|.|.
CASSYSPSYEQYF
TGTGCCAGCAGTTACTCACCCTCCTACGAGCAGTACTTC
>TRBJ1-5|TRBV11-1|.|.
CASSLDAGDSNQPQHF
TGTGCCAGCAGCTTAGACGCAGGGGATAGCAATCAGCCCCAGCATTTT
>TRBJ1-5|TRBV19|.|.
CASSRNSGTINQPQHF
TGTGCCAGTAGTCGAAACTCCGGGACTATCAATCAGCCCCAGCATTTT
>TRBJ2-2|TRBV11-1|TRBD2|.
CASSFVTSGTGELFF
TGTGCCAGCAGCTTCGTGACTAGCGGCACCGGGGAGCTGTTTTTT
>TRBJ2-2|TRBV2|TRBD2|.
CASSGASGEGGGTGELFF
TGTGCCAGCTCTGGGGCTAGCGGGGAGGGCGGCGGCACCGGGGAGCTGTTTTTT
>TRBJ1-2|TRBV7-9|.|many
CASSLGSPSYGYTF
TGTGCCAGCAGCTTAGGGTCCCCTTCTTATGGCTACACCTTC
>TRBJ1-1|TRBV19|.|few
CASSIDGQTEAFF
TGTGCCAGTAGTATAGACGGCCAGACTGAAGCTTTCTTT
>TRBJ1-2|TRBV9|.|.
CASSVVGTAVYGYTF
TGTGCCAGCAGCGTAGTGGGGACGGCCGTTTATGGCTACACCTTC
>TRBJ2-2|TRBV19|.|.
CASSWAGSTGELFF
TGTGCCAGTAGTTGGGCGGGAAGTACCGGGGAGCTGTTTTTT
>TRBJ2-1|TRBV7-3|TRBD1|.
CASSLGSGGRGTPNEQFF
TGTGCCAGCAGCCTGGGGTCAGGGGGTAGGGGGACACCCAATGAGCAGTTCTTC
>TRBJ2-1|TRBV20-1|.|.
CSASGQDNEQFF
TGCAGTGCTAGTGGTCAAGACAATGAGCAGTTCTTC
>TRBJ1-2|TRBV6-5|.|.
CASSYSYRGLDYGYTF
TGTGCCAGCAGTTACTCGTATAGGGGCCTCGACTATGGCTACACCTTC
>TRBJ2-5|TRBV5-1|.|.
CASNIGGQETQYF
TGCGCCAGCAACATCGGAGGCCAAGAGACCCAGTACTTC
>TRBJ1-1|TRBV6-5|TRBD1|.
CASNGQVNTEAFF
TGTGCCAGCAATGGACAGGTTAACACTGAAGCTTTCTTT
>TRBJ2-1|TRBV7-8|TRBD1|few
CASSLVPGGEQFF
TGTGCCAGCAGCTTAGTGCCAGGGGGTGAGCAGTTCTTC
>TRBJ1-6|TRBV30|.|.
CAWSVMGDNSPLHF
TGTGCCTGGAGTGTAATGGGTGATAATTCACCCCTCCACTTT
>TRBJ2-3|TRBV4-1|TRBD1|few
CASSQDRGSDTQYF
TGCGCCAGCAGCCAGGACAGGGGTTCAGATACGCAGTATTTT
>TRBJ1-2|TRBV18|.|.
CASSPDPVGGRREYGYTF
TGTGCCAGCTCACCAGATCCGGTTGGCGGGAGGAGGGAATATGGCTACACCTTC
>TRBJ2-1|TRBV6-1|TRBD2|.
CASSEVVGLAASYNEQFF
TGTGCCAGCAGTGAAGTAGTGGGACTAGCGGCCTCCTACAATGAGCAGTTCTTC
>TRBJ1-4|TRBV12-3/TRBV12-4|TRBD1|once
CASSLDREGRRGF
TGTGCCAGCAGCCTGGACAGGGAAGGGAGGAGGGGTTTT
>TRBJ1-2|TRBV10-3|.|.
CATAPIGYGYTF
TGTGCCACCGCTCCAATTGGGTATGGCTACACCTTC
>TRBJ2-3|TRBV2|TRBD2|.
CASSQIAGTRDTQYF
TGTGCCAGCAGCCAAATAGCGGGAACTCGAGATACGCAGTATTTT
>TRBJ1-3|TRBV16|.|once
CASSQSPGSGNTIYF
TGTGCCAGCAGCCAATCGCCAGGATCTGGAAACACCATATATTTT
>TRBJ1-1|TRBV18|TRBD1|.
CASSEDRGKKGTEAFF
TGTGCCAGCTCGGAGGACAGGGGCAAAAAAGGAACTGAAGCTTTCTTT
>TRBJ1-5|TRBV23-1|TRBD1|.
CASGGQESNQPQHF
TGCGCCAGCGGGGGACAGGAAAGCAATCAGCCCCAGCATTTT
>TRBJ2-7|TRBV19|TRBD2|once
CASSTGSGGAYEQYF
TGTGCCAGTAGTACCGGCTCGGGAGGTGCCTACGAGCAGTACTTC
>TRBJ2-5|TRBV19|TRBD2|.
CASSIEGLAGDAWETQYF
TGTGCCAGTAGTATAGAAGGGCTAGCGGGAGACGCGTGGGAGACCCAGTACTTC
>TRBJ2-3|TRBV12-3/TRBV12-4|.|.
CASRVGGPDTQYF
TGTGCCAGCAGGGTGGGGGGACCAGATACGCAGTATTTT
>TRBJ1-1|TRBV30|.|.
CAWARGGDTEAFF
TGTGCCTGGGCCAGAGGGGGGGATACTGAAGCTTTCTTT
>TRBJ1-5|TRBV7-8|.|.
CASSLVLDGNQPQHF
TGTGCCAGCAGCTTAGTTTTGGACGGTAATCAGCCCCAGCATTTT
>TRBJ2-3|TRBV3-1/TRBV3-2|.|.
CASRTSGGTDTQYF
TGTGCCAGCAGGACGTCGGGGGGCACAGATACGCAGTATTTT
>TRBJ2-5|TRBV7-2|.|.
CASSLEWGSRETQYF
TGTGCCAGCAGCTTAGAGTGGGGGTCGAGGGAGACCCAGTACTTC
>TRBJ2-7|TRBV30|.|.
CAWAGGDEQYF
TGTGCCTGGGCCGGTGGAGACGAGCAGTACTTC
>TRBJ1-1|TRBV6-2/TRBV6-3|.|.
CASSYTIQGGDTEAFF
TGTGCCAGCAGTTACACGATACAGGGTGGGGACACTGAAGCTTTCTTT
>TRBJ2-5|TRBV11-2|.|.
CASSLVGGGRETQYF
TGTGCCAGCAGCTTAGTGGGTGGGGGGCGAGAGACCCAGTACTTC
>TRBJ2-1|TRBV27|TRBD2|.
CASSPRLAGGPYNEQFF
TGTGCCAGCAGTCCGCGACTAGCGGGGGGTCCCTACAATGAGCAGTTCTTC